Listed below are T cell receptor beta chains from one sample, sequenced in a study of shared T cell receptors in the human thymus. Some clones are missing from TCRdb's copy, which holds only in-frame ones; the method was immunoSEQ multiplex PCR. The table has 650,000 to 950,000 clones, approximately 85% seen once; the top ten hold roughly 0.01%. The sample was also linked to a second study, of human thymus T cells.

The specimen sequenced was thymocytes. The receptors were sampled from a girl less than two years old with a congenital heart defect. CDR3s include the opening cysteine and the closing phenylalanine or tryptophan. A D gene is named only where the DNA matches it firmly. Rows may omit the clone size; those that give it use once, few, many or a size class.

18,TRBV5-1,TRBJ1-2,NA,once,CASSLEVGGPSGDYGYTF,TGCGCCAGCAGCTTGGAGGTAGGGGGACCCTCCGGGGACTATGGCTACACCTTC
12,TRBV30,TRBJ1-6,NA,NA,CAWTGVNSPLHF,TGTGCCTGGACAGGGGTAAATTCACCCCTCCACTTT
19,TRBV18,TRBJ2-3,TRBD2,NA,CASSEQGLAGAPSTDTQYF,TGTGCCAGCTCCGAACAGGGACTAGCGGGGGCCCCTAGCACAGATACGCAGTATTTT
17,TRBV25-1,TRBJ1-3,NA,NA,CASSSSQGSFSGNTIYF,TGTGCCAGCAGTAGCTCGCAGGGGAGTTTCTCTGGAAACACCATATATTTT
15,TRBV5-1,TRBJ1-5,NA,few,CASSIGPGGSQPQHF,TGCGCCAGCAGCATCGGACCTGGGGGCAGTCAGCCCCAGCATTTT
17,TRBV19,TRBJ1-1,NA,NA,CASSLSGAGPRETEAFF,TGTGCCAGTAGTTTGAGTGGTGCCGGGCCTCGGGAGACTGAAGCTTTCTTT
16,TRBV12-5,TRBJ1-6,TRBD1,NA,CASGLGDRLKNSPLHF,TGTGCTAGTGGTTTGGGGGACAGACTAAAAAATTCACCCCTCCACTTT
15,TRBV9,TRBJ1-3,TRBD1,NA,CASSVGRGRGNTIYF,TGTGCCAGCAGCGTAGGCAGGGGGCGAGGAAACACCATATATTTT
17,TRBV25-1,TRBJ2-7,TRBD1,once,CASSEVVGQGYSYEQYF,TGTGCCAGCAGTGAAGTTGTAGGACAGGGATACTCCTACGAGCAGTACTTC
17,TRBV7-9,TRBJ2-6,NA,NA,CASSSSEQASGANVLTF,TGTGCCAGCAGCTCCTCTGAACAGGCCTCTGGGGCCAACGTCCTGACTTTC
14,TRBV19,TRBJ1-4,NA,NA,CASRREREDEKLFF,TGTGCCAGTAGGAGGGAGAGGGAGGATGAAAAACTGTTTTTT
17,TRBV19,TRBJ2-7,TRBD2,NA,CASSIVGLAGPSYEQYF,TGTGCCAGTAGTATTGTTGGGCTAGCGGGGCCTTCCTACGAGCAGTACTTC
14,TRBV5-4,TRBJ2-1,NA,NA,CASSQTGNHNEQFF,TGTGCCAGCAGCCAGACAGGAAACCACAATGAGCAGTTCTTC
14,TRBV13,TRBJ1-3,NA,NA,CASISIEGGNTIYF,TGTGCCAGCATTAGTATTGAGGGCGGAAACACCATATATTTT
16,TRBV4-3,TRBJ1-5,TRBD1,NA,CASSQDDRGLDQPQHF,TGCGCCAGCAGCCAAGACGACAGGGGGCTAGATCAGCCCCAGCATTTT
16,TRBV28,TRBJ2-5,TRBD1,NA,CASSSRTGRNQETQYF,TGTGCCAGCAGTTCCAGGACAGGGAGAAACCAAGAGACCCAGTACTTC
11,TRBV2,TRBJ2-1,NA,NA,CARETFTAQVF,TGTGCCAGAGAAACCTTTACCGCCCAGGTCTTC
15,TRBV9,TRBJ1-2,NA,NA,CASSSSQGWNYGYTF,TGTGCCAGCAGCTCTAGTCAGGGGTGGAACTATGGCTACACCTTC
14,TRBV5-1,TRBJ2-5,NA,NA,CASSLLLTIETQYF,TGCGCCAGCAGCTTACTTTTGACTATTGAGACCCAGTACTTC
13,TRBV27,TRBJ2-7,NA,NA,CASSLFSRDEQYF,TGTGCCAGCAGTTTATTCTCCAGGGACGAGCAGTACTTC
16,TRBV11-2,TRBJ2-7,TRBD2,NA,CASSRGGGVSSYEQYF,TGTGCCAGCAGCCGTGGGGGGGGAGTTAGCTCCTACGAGCAGTACTTC
17,TRBV5-6,TRBJ2-7,NA,once,CASSLPLRQRSSYEQYF,TGTGCCAGCAGCTTACCTCTACGCCAGAGGAGCTCCTACGAGCAGTACTTC
15,TRBV2,TRBJ1-2,TRBD1,NA,CASSGGDRANYGYTF,TGTGCCAGCAGTGGGGGGGACAGGGCTAACTATGGCTACACCTTC
16,TRBV5-4,TRBJ2-7,TRBD2,NA,CASSLEGLAVSNEQYF,TGTGCCAGCAGCTTGGAGGGACTAGCGGTCTCCAACGAGCAGTACTTC
13,TRBV30,TRBJ1-1,NA,NA,CAWINRLNTEAFF,TGTGCCTGGATAAACAGGCTAAATACTGAAGCTTTCTTT
15,TRBV5-6,TRBJ2-4,NA,NA,CASSPQTGEGNIQYF,TGTGCCAGCAGCCCTCAGACAGGGGAGGGAAACATTCAGTACTTC
15,TRBV9,TRBJ2-5,TRBD1,NA,CASSPGQEAGETQYF,TGTGCCAGCAGCCCAGGACAGGAAGCAGGGGAGACCCAGTACTTC
17,TRBV19,TRBJ1-4,NA,NA,CASSIASPGQLNEKLFF,TGTGCCAGTAGTATAGCGAGTCCTGGACAGCTTAATGAAAAACTGTTTTTT
15,TRBV6-1,TRBJ2-7,TRBD2,once,CASSAGLAGPYEQYF,TGTGCCAGCAGTGCGGGACTAGCGGGGCCCTACGAGCAGTACTTC
17,TRBV28,TRBJ2-1,NA,NA,CASSFPPAGGRYNEQFF,TGTGCCAGCAGTTTCCCCCCAGCGGGCGGGCGGTACAATGAGCAGTTCTTC
15,TRBV19,TRBJ2-7,NA,NA,CASSYRIKRTYEQYF,TGTGCCAGTAGTTACAGGATAAAGAGGACCTACGAGCAGTACTTC
16,TRBV10-3,TRBJ2-7,NA,few,CAISGVKGHQSYEQYF,TGTGCCATCAGTGGGGTTAAGGGACACCAGTCCTACGAGCAGTACTTC
15,TRBV27,TRBJ2-7,NA,NA,CASSFSCGNSYEQYF,TGTGCCAGCAGTTTCTCCTGCGGGAACTCCTACGAGCAGTACTTC
14,TRBV30,TRBJ2-1,TRBD2,NA,CASRGGEIYNEQFF,TGTGCCTCGCGGGGGGGCGAGATCTACAATGAGCAGTTCTTC
15,TRBV5-6,TRBJ2-1,TRBD2,NA,CASSTSGGAHNEQFF,TGTGCCAGCAGCACGAGCGGGGGGGCCCACAATGAGCAGTTCTTC
13,TRBV30,TRBJ1-1,TRBD1,NA,CAWRKQGSSEAFF,TGTGCCTGGAGAAAACAGGGGTCCTCTGAAGCTTTCTTT
13,TRBV14,TRBJ2-7,TRBD1,NA,CASSRQGSGEQYF,TGTGCCAGCAGCCGACAGGGAAGCGGCGAGCAGTACTTC
14,TRBV6-6,TRBJ1-5,NA,once,CASSQKQGCQPQHF,TGTGCCAGCAGCCAGAAACAGGGCTGTCAGCCCCAGCATTTT
14,TRBV7-9,TRBJ1-1,NA,NA,CASSLLASNTEAFF,TGTGCCAGCAGCTTATTAGCATCGAACACTGAAGCTTTCTTT
13,TRBV7-9,TRBJ2-2,NA,NA,CASSAGNTGELFF,TGTGCCAGCAGCGCAGGGAACACCGGGGAGCTGTTTTTT
17,TRBV5-1,TRBJ1-1,TRBD1,NA,CASSLEWDRAGNTEAFF,TGCGCCAGCAGCTTGGAGTGGGACAGGGCAGGTAACACTGAAGCTTTCTTT
17,TRBV2,TRBJ2-7,TRBD2,NA,CASRRTSGGYGPYEQYF,TGTGCCAGCAGAAGGACTAGCGGGGGATACGGGCCCTACGAGCAGTACTTC
14,TRBV27,TRBJ1-4,TRBD1,NA,CATRGLATNEKLFF,TGTGCCACCAGGGGGCTGGCAACTAATGAAAAACTGTTTTTT
15,TRBV4-1,TRBJ2-1,NA,few,CASSSSVYSYNEQFF,TGCGCCAGCAGCTCCTCGGTTTACTCCTACAATGAGCAGTTCTTC
15,TRBV27,TRBJ2-1,TRBD1,NA,CASQNRDRSYNEQFF,TGTGCCAGCCAGAACCGGGACAGATCTTACAATGAGCAGTTCTTC
13,TRBV28,TRBJ1-2,TRBD1,NA,CASRPDRVDGYTF,TGTGCCAGCAGGCCCGACAGGGTTGATGGCTACACCTTC
14,TRBV7-9,TRBJ2-5,NA,NA,CASSLVGDWETQYF,TGTGCCAGCAGCTTAGTCGGGGATTGGGAGACCCAGTACTTC
15,TRBV6-6,TRBJ2-7,TRBD1,once,CASSYFRTGDYEQYF,TGTGCCAGCAGTTACTTCCGGACAGGGGACTACGAGCAGTACTTC
13,TRBV27,TRBJ1-2,TRBD1,NA,CASSPGTDCGYTF,TGTGCCAGCAGTCCGGGGACAGACTGTGGCTACACCTTC
16,TRBV25-1,TRBJ1-6,NA,NA,CASRGGLSSYNSPLHF,TGTGCCAGCAGGGGGGGGTTAAGCTCCTATAATTCACCCCTCCACTTT